These 10 T cell receptor beta chains were sequenced from one sample in a study of vaccination effects on CD4 cells after COVID-19. Their antigens remain unidentified. At the end of nine to ten days of culture, CD4+ T cells were isolated. Each participant was given two doses of one vaccine (BNT162b2 or mRNA-1273). TCRdb keeps only in-frame clones here, not all; method: immunoSEQ multiplex PCR. Of approximately 66,000 clones listed, 70% to 85% are singletons. Specimen: CD4+ T cells from PBMCs cultured without peptide, collected after COVID-19 vaccination. The source of these receptors is a human donor who received a COVID-19 vaccine.

This chain links TRBV14 with TRBJ1-1; D remains unclear. The CDR3 is made up of 16 amino acids. Germline V gene sequence: CDR1 SGHDN, CDR2 FVKESK. Trimming shortened V by 4 bases and J by 0 bases, and 15 bases separated the two germline ends. This chain's CDR3 is CASSPGFPAMNTEAFF. CDR3 in DNA: TGTGCCAGCAGCCCGGGGTTCCCCGCCATGAACACTGAAGCTTTCTTT. Together with reference TRBV14 and TRBJ1-1, the CDR3 gives the full variable domain: EAGVTQFPSHSVIEKGQTVTLRCDPISGHDNLYWYRRVMGKEIKFLLHFVKESKQDESGMPNNRFLAERTGGTYSTLKVQPAELEDSGVYFCASSPGFPAMNTEAFFGQGTRLTVV.

The chain uses TRBV5-8 and TRBJ2-3; D perhaps matches TRBD1 (5 bases). In germline, CDR1 is SGHTS, CDR2 YDEGEE. Trimming pared 7 bases from V and 0 bases from J, leaving 27 bases between. The CDR3 has 19 amino acids. The CDR3 coding sequence is TGTGCCAGCCCTGGGTCTTTCTGGGGTTCGACAGCCAGCACAGATACGCAGTATTTT. This gives the protein CASPGSFWGSTASTDTQYF.

This clone was seen only a few times. The V and J genes are TRBV2 and TRBJ1-2; TRBD1 matches at 9 bases. This CDR3 is 15 amino acids long. Germline trimming cut 6 bases from V and 4 bases from J; bases unmatched to any gene: 9. Germline V gene lookup returns CDR1 SNHLY and CDR2 FYNNEI. The CDR3 DNA sequence: TGTGCCAGCAGAGATCGGACAGGGGTGGGCTATGGCTACACCTTC. Translation: CASRDRTGVGYGYTF.

The chain is built from TRBV24-1 and TRBJ2-5; 8 bases match TRBD1. The CDR3 has 14 amino acids. Germline trimming cut 5 bases from V and 5 bases from J; bases unmatched to any gene: 6. Germline values: CDR1 KGHDR, CDR2 SFDVKD. The CDR3 here is CATSAAGGLETQYF. The CDR3 nucleotides read TGTGCCACCAGTGCGGCAGGGGGCCTGGAGACCCAGTACTTC.

This clone was found once. The chain has TRBV7-3 and TRBJ1-1, with D unclear. The V end lost 0 bases, the J end lost 0 bases, and 8 bases lay between the germline ends. Germline V gene data show CDR1 as SGHTA and CDR2 as FQGTGA. The CDR3 has 15 residues. CDR3 coding DNA: TGTGCCAGCAGCTTAACAGGGAAGGTGAACACTGAAGCTTTCTTT. As protein: CASSLTGKVNTEAFF. Complete variable domain (other parts from reference TRBV7-3 and TRBJ1-1): GAGVSQTPSNKVTEKGKYVELRCDPISGHTALYWYRQSLGQGPEFLIYFQGTGAADDSGLPNDRFFAVRPEGSVSTLKIQRTERGDSAVYLCASSLTGKVNTEAFFGQGTRLTVV.

This clone occurred a few times. The chain employs TRBV29-1 and TRBJ1-1, with no clear D. The CDR3 spans 15 residues. Germline V gene lookup returns CDR1 SQVTM and CDR2 ANQGSEA. V was cut by 2 bases and J by 3 bases, with 16 bases left in between. The CDR3 sequence: CSVESGGRLYTEAFF. The CDR3 DNA sequence: TGCAGCGTTGAATCCGGAGGCAGGTTATACACTGAAGCTTTCTTT.

This chain links TRBV24-1 with TRBJ1-4, with 9 bases identical to TRBD1. The CDR3 runs 14 residues. Germline V gives CDR1 KGHDR, CDR2 SFDVKD. Unmatched junction bases numbered 6, after V lost 6 bases and J lost 8 bases. The CDR3 DNA reads as TGTGCCACCAGTTCACCGGGACAGGGAGAAAAACTGTTTTTT. It yields the protein CATSSPGQGEKLFF.

The rearrangement uses TRBV12-3 or TRBV12-4 and TRBJ1-2, with 7 bases identical to TRBD1. CDR3 length: 13 residues. Trimming cost V 5 bases and J 4 bases; bases outside gene matches: 4. For the CDR3, the DNA is TGTGCCAGCAGTACCAGGGACAGCTATGGCTACACCTTC. Translating it yields CASSTRDSYGYTF.

The V and J genes are TRBV7-9 and TRBJ1-3; D may be TRBD1 (6 bases). Trimming removed 1 base at V and 8 bases at J, with 12 bases between. This CDR3 has 14 amino acids. Germline V gene data show CDR1 as SEHNR and CDR2 as FQNEAQ (reference sequence). DNA for the CDR3: TGTGCCAGCAGCTTAGGAATTACAGGGCACACCATATATTTT. Its protein is CASSLGITGHTIYF.

The chain has TRBV28 and TRBJ1-6, with D unclear. The CDR3 runs 16 residues. Germline V gives CDR1 MDHEN, CDR2 SYDVKM. Deletions cut 0 bases from V and 0 bases from J, with 6 bases between. CDR3 bases: TGTGCCAGCAGTTTATGGGGCAGCTCCTATAATTCACCCCTCCACTTT. Protein product: CASSLWGSSYNSPLHF. The variable domain in full, completed from reference TRBV28 and TRBJ1-6, reads DVKVTQSSRYLVKRTGEKVFLECVQDMDHENMFWYRQDPGLGLRLIYFSYDVKMKEKGDIPEGYSVSREKKERFSLILESASTNQTSMYLCASSLWGSSYNSPLHFGNGTRLTVT.